This T cell receptor beta chain was retrieved from a study of blood T cells in healthy people across ages. Findings and limits, study-wide: Per million T cells, TCR beta diversity dropped about linearly as age rose.

CDR1 and CDR2 from the germline V gene are LGHNA and YNFKEQ. The CDR3 has 14 amino acids. V shed 4 bases and J 8 bases; nucleotides not matched to a gene: 7. Sample-barcoded 5' priming and a J-beta primer mix drove a second PCR of roughly 6 to 12 cycles. A template-switch adaptor containing 12 random nucleotides labeled each cDNA molecule. TCRdb reprocessed the 5' RACE reads via MiXCR and lists one record per CDR3 protein. Here the sample spans 750,000 to 950,000 distinct CDR3 sequences, approximately 24% being singletons. Notes on this clonotype: What it recognizes is unknown.

These data also featured in a second study, about T cells of mothers and their children.

The rearrangement uses TRBV4-2 and TRBJ2-1, with TRBD1 matching over 8 bases. This TCR was recovered from a boy younger than 18 in good health. Sequenced: blood. This chain's CDR3 is CASSLKPGGDEQFF. The CDR3 coding sequence is TGTGCCAGCAGCCTTAAACCAGGGGGCGATGAGCAGTTCTTC.